Each of the 3 T cell receptor beta chains below was sequenced from the same sample in a study of T cell responses to AZD1222 COVID-19 vaccine. Sequencing used immunoSEQ multiplex PCR; TCRdb keeps in-frame clones, though not all of them. The data hold more than 140,000 clones, with more than 75% observed a single time. The sample in question was peripheral blood, obtained on day 0 of AZD1222 vaccination. Receptor source: an adult in good health.

The chain recombines TRBV27 with TRBJ2-7; TRBD2 matches 10 bases. Germline V CDR1 and CDR2: MNHEY, SMNVEV (reference sequence). Unmatched junction bases numbered 6, after V lost 6 bases and J lost 4 bases. The CDR3 length is 14 residues. The CDR3 here is CASSMRTSGYEQYF. The CDR3 DNA reads as TGTGCCAGCAGCATGAGGACTAGCGGTTACGAGCAGTACTTC.

This clone was found once. The rearrangement links TRBV3-1 (or the pseudogene TRBV3-2) to TRBJ1-2; maybe TRBD1 (5 bases). The V end lost 1 base, the J end lost 4 bases, and 10 bases lay between the germline ends. This CDR3 is 14 amino acids long. Germline CDR1 is LGHDT and CDR2 is YNNKEL (reference sequence). The CDR3 is CASSQGPGPYGYTF. CDR3 DNA: TGTGCCAGCAGCCAAGGTCCAGGGCCCTATGGCTACACCTTC.

The CDR3 region has the DNA TGCGCCAGCAGCCCCACCGGGCCCGAGTTAGAAGCTTTCTTT. Its translation: CASSPTGPELEAFF. The chain joins TRBV5-1 to TRBJ1-1, with D uncertain. CDR3 length equals 14 residues. The V gene lost 4 bases and the J gene lost 8 bases, with 18 bases spanning the gap. The germline V gene encodes CDR1 SGHRS and CDR2 YFSETQ.